These T cell receptor beta chains were read from a single sample in a study of T-cell memory formation after mild COVID-19. In TCRdb, the 5' RACE reads were re-called with MiXCR into one record per CDR3 protein. In the table there are 260,000 or so distinct CDR3 sequences, 16% of which are singletons. Sequenced sample: PBMCs or a T cell subset sorted from them (not recorded which). These receptors were collected from a man aged 18 to 35 who had mild COVID-19 (a few samples of this study predate the infection). Cell type and time point are not known. Both conserved end residues are part of each CDR3. A D gene is named only where the DNA matches it firmly. Part of the rows lack a size; the others show once, few, many or a class for expanded clones.

j_gene	d_gene	v_gene	abundance	CDR3nt	CDR3aa
TRBJ2-1	NA	TRBV12-5	few	TGTGCTAGTGGCACTAGCAGACCCCCGTTCTTC	CASGTSRPPFF
TRBJ1-1	NA	TRBV5-1	few	TGCGCCAGCAGCTTGGGTACCGCTATCGCCACTGAAGCTTTCTTT	CASSLGTAIATEAFF
TRBJ2-3	TRBD2	TRBV7-9	few	TGTGCCAGCAGCCCCGGGGGGGCAGATACGCAGTATTTT	CASSPGGADTQYF
TRBJ1-2	NA	TRBV20-1	NA	TGCAGTGCTAGTCTCAGCCAGAGTTATGGCTACACCTTC	CSASLSQSYGYTF
TRBJ2-3	TRBD2	TRBV5-1	few	TGCGCCAGCAGCCTCTCGGGAGGGTTACTAGGCACAGATACGCAGTATTTT	CASSLSGGLLGTDTQYF
TRBJ2-7	TRBD2	TRBV6-6	many	TGTGCCAGCAGTTATGGTAGCGGGGGTGGGGAGCAGTACTTC	CASSYGSGGGEQYF
TRBJ1-2	NA	TRBV5-1	many	TGCGCCAGCAGCGCAGGCTATGGCTACACCTTC	CASSAGYGYTF
TRBJ1-6	NA	TRBV18	few	TGTGCCAGCTCACCGGGAGATAATTCACCCCTCCACTTT	CASSPGDNSPLHF
TRBJ2-2	NA	TRBV3-1	NA	TGTGCCAGCAGCCAAGAATTCCCCACCGGGGAGCTGTTTTTT	CASSQEFPTGELFF
TRBJ2-1	NA	TRBV10-2	NA	TGCGCCAGCAGAGACCTACAAAAGAGCTCCTACAATGAGCAGTTCTTC	CASRDLQKSSYNEQFF
TRBJ1-2	NA	TRBV4-1	few	TGCGCCAGCAGCCATCTGCTGGTAGACTATGGCTACACCTTC	CASSHLLVDYGYTF
TRBJ2-1	TRBD2	TRBV6-2/TRBV6-3	few	TGTGCCAGCAGTTACCCTACTAGCGGCTCCTACAATGAGCAGTTCTTC	CASSYPTSGSYNEQFF
TRBJ2-1	NA	TRBV4-3	few	TGCGCCAGCAGCACCCGGGAATCATACAATGAGCAGTTCTTC	CASSTRESYNEQFF
TRBJ2-3	NA	TRBV29-1	NA	TGCAGCGCCCCAAGGGGGTGGGGGACAGATACGCAGTATTTT	CSAPRGWGTDTQYF
TRBJ2-5	TRBD1	TRBV5-1	NA	TGCGCCAGCAGCTTCGCGGGACAGGTGACCTTCGAGACCCAGTACTTC	CASSFAGQVTFETQYF
TRBJ1-2	NA	TRBV7-8	few	TGTGCCAGCAGCAACTTTCGGGACACCATGAACTATGGCTACACCTTC	CASSNFRDTMNYGYTF
TRBJ2-5	NA	TRBV12-3/TRBV12-4	medium-sized	TGTGCCAGCAGCTTAGGGGAGACCCAGTACTTC	CASSLGETQYF
TRBJ2-1	TRBD1	TRBV24-1	many	TGTGCCACCAGTGAAACTGACAGGGATCCCTACAATGAGCAGTTCTTC	CATSETDRDPYNEQFF
TRBJ1-1	NA	TRBV20-1	NA	TGCAGTGCTGTACCGGGACACCTGAACACTGAAGCTTTCTTT	CSAVPGHLNTEAFF
TRBJ1-1	NA	TRBV7-9	few	TGTGCCAGCAGAGTAGGGAATGGAGTAGACACTGAAGCTTTCTTT	CASRVGNGVDTEAFF
TRBJ2-1	TRBD2	TRBV7-8	NA	TGTGCCAGCAGCCCCCAGACTAGCACATACAATGAGCAGTTCTTC	CASSPQTSTYNEQFF
TRBJ2-5	NA	TRBV4-3	NA	TGCGCCAGCAGCCAAGGGCCACGGCCGGGCCAAGAGACCCAGTACTTC	CASSQGPRPGQETQYF
TRBJ2-5	NA	TRBV5-8	NA	TGTGCCAGCAGCGGCGGGACACGTAACCAAGAGACCCAGTACTTC	CASSGGTRNQETQYF
TRBJ1-1	NA	TRBV5-1	NA	TGCGCCAGCAGCCTGACCGGGACAAAAGCTTTCTTT	CASSLTGTKAFF
TRBJ1-2	TRBD1	TRBV12-3/TRBV12-4	NA	TGTGCCAGCAGTTCCCAACGGACAGGAGCCGGCTACACCTTC	CASSSQRTGAGYTF
TRBJ1-2	NA	TRBV7-2	few	TGTGCCAGCAGCCGGGACTCCCCTCGTCTAACTAACTATGGCTACACCTTC	CASSRDSPRLTNYGYTF
TRBJ2-2	TRBD1	TRBV5-1	NA	TGCGCCAGCTTTCCTGCCGCCGGGACAGGGAACACCGGGGAGCTGTTTTTT	CASFPAAGTGNTGELFF
TRBJ1-1	TRBD1	TRBV15	NA	TGTGCCACCAGCAGAACACGGGACAGGGGGCCATGGGGTGAAGCTTTCTTT	CATSRTRDRGPWGEAFF
TRBJ2-7	NA	TRBV5-1	NA	TGCGCCAGCAGCTTTGGGGGAGCCCAGCCCACCGAGCAGTACTTC	CASSFGGAQPTEQYF
TRBJ1-2	TRBD1	TRBV11-2	NA	TGTGCCAGCAGCGCCACCCCCTTTCGGGACAGGAGTCCTGGCTGGACCTTC	CASSATPFRDRSPGWTF
TRBJ1-1	NA	TRBV19	NA	TGTGCCAGTAGTAGCAAGGACAGAGGGGACACTGAAGCTTTCTTT	CASSSKDRGDTEAFF
TRBJ2-1	NA	TRBV5-1	few	TGCGCCAGCAGCCTACTGCCGGGCCGGGATGAGCAGTTCTTC	CASSLLPGRDEQFF
TRBJ1-4	NA	TRBV7-2	NA	TGTGCCAGCAGCCCGTCTGACAGCTCCGATGAAAAACTGTTTTTT	CASSPSDSSDEKLFF
TRBJ2-1	TRBD2	TRBV20-1	many	TGCAGTGCTAGAGAGACGGGGGGGAGGGACAATGAGCAGTTCTTC	CSARETGGRDNEQFF
TRBJ2-3	NA	TRBV19	few	TGTGCCAGTAGTATATGGGGGACAGATACGCAGTATTTT	CASSIWGTDTQYF
TRBJ2-2	TRBD2	TRBV7-2	few	TGTGCCAGCAGCTTTAGCGGGGGGGCTACCGGGGAGCTGTTTTTT	CASSFSGGATGELFF
TRBJ1-3	NA	TRBV4-2	NA	TGTGCCAGCAGCCAGTTAAATGGACGGTTCTCTGGAAACACCATATATTTT	CASSQLNGRFSGNTIYF
TRBJ2-2	NA	TRBV6-5	many	TGTGCCAGCTGGCGGGGAGACACCGGGGAGCTGTTTTTT	CASWRGDTGELFF
TRBJ1-4	NA	TRBV10-3	NA	TGTGCCATCAGTGAGTCCTGGGCCCGATCAGGAGGGGCTAATGAAAAACTGTTTTTT	CAISESWARSGGANEKLFF
TRBJ2-3	TRBD2	TRBV19	few	TGTGCCAGTAGTATAGTAGCGGGGGCGCTAAATACGCAGTATTTT	CASSIVAGALNTQYF
TRBJ1-2	NA	TRBV15	few	TGTGCCACCAGCAGATCAGGGGACTATGGCTACACCTTC	CATSRSGDYGYTF
TRBJ2-1	NA	TRBV5-5	NA	TGTGCCAGCAGCTTGGAGTTGGCGTACAATGAGCAGTTCTTC	CASSLELAYNEQFF
TRBJ1-5	TRBD1	TRBV2	NA	TGTGCCAGCAGTGGGACAGGGGCGTCCCACGGCCAGCCCCAGCATTTT	CASSGTGASHGQPQHF
TRBJ2-3	NA	TRBV3-1	NA	TGTGCCAGCAGCCATTGGGGACACGCGCCTGGTGGCACAGATACGCAGTATTTT	CASSHWGHAPGGTDTQYF
TRBJ2-6	NA	TRBV29-1	NA	TGCAGCGCTCAACAGGGCTCTGGGGCCAACGTCCTGACTTTC	CSAQQGSGANVLTF